This is a list of T cell receptor beta chains from one sample in a study of blood T cell repertoires in COVID-19. Some clones are missing from TCRdb's copy, which holds only in-frame ones; the method was immunoSEQ multiplex PCR. The table has under 200,000 clones, roughly 80% seen once. The sequenced material came from peripheral blood. These receptors were collected from a man in his sixties with acute or convalescent COVID-19. Each CDR3 is given with its conserved first and last residue. A D gene is named only where the DNA matches it firmly. Clone size is shown for a subset of rows, as once, few, many or a class of expanded clone.

TRBV10-2	.	.	TRBJ2-1	CASRGVGPYNEQFF	TGCGCCAGCAGAGGGGTAGGCCCCTACAATGAGCAGTTCTTC
TRBV14	.	TRBD1	TRBJ1-2	CASSQSQGAGGYTF	TGTGCCAGCAGCCAGTCACAGGGGGCTGGTGGCTACACCTTC
TRBV7-9	.	TRBD1	TRBJ1-2	CASSLSFLTGTGDYGYTF	TGTGCCAGCAGCCTTTCATTTCTTACCGGGACAGGGGACTATGGCTACACCTTC
TRBV6-5	few	TRBD1	TRBJ1-2	CASRSPGQEGYTF	TGTGCCAGCAGATCTCCGGGACAGGAGGGCTACACCTTC
TRBV27	.	TRBD1	TRBJ1-1	CASSDSVRGYTEAFF	TGTGCCAGTTCGGACAGCGTCAGGGGGTACACTGAAGCTTTCTTT
TRBV12-3/TRBV12-4	.	.	TRBJ2-2	CASRLNTGELFF	TGTGCCAGCAGACTTAACACCGGGGAGCTGTTTTTT
TRBV29-1	.	.	TRBJ1-1	CSVVRGATEAFF	TGCAGCGTTGTACGGGGGGCCACTGAAGCTTTCTTT
TRBV6-5	few	.	TRBJ2-1	CASSYSRGTDEQFF	TGTGCCAGCAGTTACTCGAGGGGGACGGATGAGCAGTTCTTC
TRBV5-1	.	TRBD1	TRBJ2-3	CASSFQGAGDTQYF	TGCGCCAGCAGCTTCCAGGGGGCCGGGGATACGCAGTATTTT
TRBV5-4	once	TRBD1	TRBJ2-1	CASSPRTGDEQFF	TGTGCCAGCAGCCCCCGGACAGGGGACGAGCAGTTCTTC
TRBV30	once	.	TRBJ2-1	CAWSLGLEKQFF	TGTGCCTGGAGTCTGGGACTGGAGAAGCAGTTCTTC
TRBV12-3/TRBV12-4	.	.	TRBJ1-1	CASTLWAGAGAFF	TGTGCCAGCACCCTCTGGGCAGGCGCGGGGGCTTTCTTT
TRBV2	.	.	TRBJ1-1	CASGREQGNTEAFF	TGTGCCAGCGGCCGGGAACAGGGGAACACTGAAGCTTTCTTT
TRBV19	.	.	TRBJ1-2	CASSKLPWSLLYGYTF	TGTGCCAGTAGTAAACTCCCTTGGAGTTTGCTCTATGGCTACACCTTC
TRBV18	.	.	TRBJ1-5	CASSLMTRPNQPQHF	TGTGCCAGCTCACTAATGACGAGGCCTAATCAGCCCCAGCATTTT
TRBV7-8	.	.	TRBJ2-5	CASSPPRETQYF	TGTGCCAGCAGCCCCCCCCGGGAGACCCAGTACTTC
TRBV10-3	once	TRBD1	TRBJ1-6	CAISEGTGLSSPLHF	TGTGCCATCAGTGAGGGGACAGGGCTTAGTTCACCCCTCCACTTT
TRBV23-1	.	TRBD1	TRBJ2-7	CASREPGQRAYEQYF	TGCGCCAGCAGGGAACCGGGACAGCGAGCCTACGAGCAGTACTTC
TRBV6-5	.	.	TRBJ1-1	CASSYSEYTEAFF	TGTGCCAGCAGTTACTCGGAGTACACTGAAGCTTTCTTT
TRBV7-9	once	.	TRBJ1-4	CASSPRTQATNEKLFF	TGTGCCAGCAGCCCGAGGACACAAGCAACTAATGAAAAACTGTTTTTT
TRBV3-1/TRBV3-2	.	.	TRBJ1-3	CASSQVTGGNTIYF	TGTGCCAGCAGCCAAGTGACAGGCGGAAACACCATATATTTT
TRBV5-4	once	.	TRBJ2-3	CASSKVVRRYSTDTQYF	TGTGCCAGCAGCAAGGTTGTTCGGCGGTACAGCACAGATACGCAGTATTTT
TRBV23-1	.	TRBD1	TRBJ1-5	CASLPGQGRNQPQHF	TGCGCCAGCCTCCCTGGACAGGGACGCAATCAGCCCCAGCATTTT
TRBV6-5	.	TRBD1	TRBJ1-2	CASSILDRDYGYTF	TGTGCCAGCAGTATCCTCGACAGGGACTATGGCTACACCTTC
TRBV30	.	TRBD2	TRBJ2-7	CAWSKTSGSYEQYF	TGTGCCTGGAGTAAGACTAGCGGGTCCTACGAGCAGTACTTC
TRBV9	many	.	TRBJ2-7	CASSAGTLEGYEQYF	TGTGCCAGCAGCGCCGGGACTCTAGAAGGCTACGAGCAGTACTTC
TRBV21-1	.	.	TRBJ2-7	CASSKVGRGVTYEQYF	TGTGCCAGCAGCAAAGTCGGGCGGGGGGTTACCTACGAGCAGTACTTC